This TCR beta chain emerged from a study of OX40 agonist ivuxolimab in advanced cancers. With respect to the entire study: Ivuxolimab was a fully human IgG2 agonistic monoclonal antibody targeting the costimulatory receptor OX40 (CD134). Intravenous ivuxolimab was administered to patients every 2 weeks at six dose levels: 0.01, 0.1, 0.3, 1.5, 3 and 10 mg/kg. Of the roughly 54 dose-escalation patients, hepatocellular carcinoma was present in around 20, melanoma in approximately 15, renal cell carcinoma in 9 and head and neck cancer in 9. In the dose-escalation cohort, 65% to 90% of patients were male, and the mean age was approximately 60 years, with a range of 23 to 79. Patients were allowed to have had prior anti-PD-1, anti-PD-L1 or anti-CTLA-4 therapy, and approximately 37% of the dose-escalation patients had been treated with checkpoint inhibitors. Partial responses occurred in three dose-escalation patients, of whom one had hepatocellular carcinoma and two had cutaneous melanoma. Peripheral TCRbeta sequencing aimed to test whether ivuxolimab altered TCR sequence diversity and caused clonal T-cell expansion. The paper describes the monotherapy dose-escalation part (N of about 55 patients) of the phase I trial of ivuxolimab.

Spanning cysteine to phenylalanine, the CDR3 consists of 15 amino acids. CDR3 DNA only is kept here, 45 bases in frame from base 1. The germline V gene (reference sequence) sets CDR1 to MNHEY and CDR2 to SMNVEV. At the junction V is shortened by 5 bases and J by 1 base; bases outside the gene matches: 6. This clone came up once. It has no known antigen specificity. Per-base qualities were not stored, and no clone one base away is much larger. Patients with autoimmune disease history or receiving systemic immunosuppression were excluded from the trial. Peripheral blood for TCR sequencing was collected from all dose cohorts at baseline, on cycle 4 day 1, and on cycle 7 day 1. The samples were drawn from a first-in-human, open-label, multicenter phase I dose-escalation trial of ivuxolimab. The trial enrolled adults with locally advanced or metastatic head and neck squamous cell, hepatocellular, melanoma or renal cell carcinoma. Before TCR sequencing, CD4+ T cells and CD8+ T cells from peripheral blood were sorted into separate populations.

For sequencing of the TCRbeta CDR3 region, genomic DNA was extracted from the sorted cells. The immunoSEQ Assay was used to sequence the TCRbeta CDR3 regions. The source is immuneACCESS, and TCRdb retained only in-frame sequences with V and J called. Part of the clones is not carried over; for the studies checked, unresolved V genes explain less than half of this, and the remainder is unexplained. The sample table contains approximately 72,000 clones; only one count was recorded for around 88% of them. The top ten hold roughly 0.9% of the sample. Results and caveats for the whole study, not just this receptor: Which antigens the clonally expanded peripheral T cells were specific for was not determined. Partial responders in the 0.1-3.0 mg/kg groups had among the lowest normalized peripheral clonal expansion, especially among CD8+ T cells. At doses of 0.1 to 3.0 mg/kg, clonal expansion of both CD4+ and CD8+ T cells in blood was seen between baseline and week 6. Low levels of normalized T-cell clonal expansion were also seen in some patients who did not respond. After ivuxolimab, expanded clones were on average more numerous among CD8+ T cells than among CD4+ T cells.

The chain is encoded by TRBV27 joined to TRBJ2-3, with TRBD2 matching 7 junction bases. This receptor was taken from an adult with an advanced solid tumor such as melanoma, head and neck, liver or kidney cancer. Sequences were derived from CD4+ or CD8+ T cells sorted from blood, sampled in a trial of the OX40 agonist ivuxolimab. In nucleotides, the sequence is TGTGCCAGCAGTCCAGGGAGGGCCCGCACAGATACGCAGTATTTT. Its translation reads: CASSPGRARTDTQYF.